This T cell receptor beta chain was profiled in a study of Ad26.COV2.S vaccination and SARS-CoV-2 variants. Study-level background: Intramuscular Ad26.COV2.S at 5x10^10 or 1x10^11 viral particles.

Germline assignment: CDR1 SQVTM and CDR2 ANQGSEA. Trimming pared 4 bases from V and 2 bases from J, leaving 11 bases between. The CDR3 sequence is 13 residues long. Method: immunoSEQ multiplex PCR; TCRdb's copy keeps in-frame clones and lacks some. The data show hundreds of thousands of clones, 90% seen once. Sample treatment: roughly 19 received Ad26.COV2.S at low or high dose, single or two shots; a few received placebo; per-sample allocation not given. After the first vaccine or placebo injection, samples were drawn on day 63. This rearrangement joins TRBV29-1 to TRBJ2-5, with D perhaps TRBD2 (5 bases). The receptor comes from a person aged 18 to 65 who received the Ad26.COV2.S COVID-19 vaccine or a placebo. This specimen consisted of peripheral blood, obtained in a trial of Ad26.COV2.S vaccine versus placebo. The CDR3 coding sequence is TGCAGCGTTGCTCGAGGGTTACAAGAGACCCAGTACTTC. Amino acid sequence: CSVARGLQETQYF.